This T cell receptor (beta chain) comes out of a study of T cell repertoires in cytomegalovirus infection. This clonotype was seen ten or more times. Its cognate antigen is unknown. Study-level results: The ex vivo response showed dominance by HLA-C-restricted CMV-specific TCR beta clonotypes.

One entry per CDR3 protein results from TCRdb running MiXCR on the reads. The table shows about 310,000 distinct CDR3 sequences, with under 20% occurring only once. CDR1 and CDR2 (germline): SGHTA, FQGNSA. CDR3 length equals 15 residues. With 5 bases clipped from V and 4 bases from J, the junction kept 7 bases outside the gene matches. This chain uses TRBV7-2 with TRBJ2-1; 8 bases fit TRBD2. The sequencing input was PBMCs. This receptor was identified in a human donor in good health (CMV status not recorded). Some clones in this sample may be carry-over from other donors' samples. The CDR3 region is CASSPTGGPYNEQFF. In nucleotides, the CDR3 is TGTGCCAGCAGCCCTACGGGGGGGCCATACAATGAGCAGTTCTTC.